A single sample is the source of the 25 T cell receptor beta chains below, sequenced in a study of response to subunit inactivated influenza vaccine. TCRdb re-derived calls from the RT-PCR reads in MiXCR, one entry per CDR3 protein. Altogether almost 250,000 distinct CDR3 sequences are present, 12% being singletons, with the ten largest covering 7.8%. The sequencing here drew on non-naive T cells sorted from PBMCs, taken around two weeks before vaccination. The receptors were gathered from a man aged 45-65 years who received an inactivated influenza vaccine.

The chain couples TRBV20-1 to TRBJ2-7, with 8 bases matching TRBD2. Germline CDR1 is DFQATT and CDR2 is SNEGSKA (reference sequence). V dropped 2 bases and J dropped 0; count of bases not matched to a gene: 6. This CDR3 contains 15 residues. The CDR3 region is CSARPAGAASYEQYF. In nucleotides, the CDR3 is TGCAGTGCTAGACCAGCGGGAGCCGCCTCCTACGAGCAGTACTTC.

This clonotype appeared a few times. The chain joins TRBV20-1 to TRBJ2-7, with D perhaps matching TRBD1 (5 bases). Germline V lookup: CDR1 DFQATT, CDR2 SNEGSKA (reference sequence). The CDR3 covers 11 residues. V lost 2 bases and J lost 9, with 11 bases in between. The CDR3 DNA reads TGCAGTGCTAGACGGCAGGGCGGGCAGTACTTC. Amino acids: CSARRQGGQYF.

For the CDR3, the DNA is TGTGCCACCAGCAAAGGATTTCTCTCCTACAATGAGCAGTTCTTC. It specifies CATSKGFLSYNEQFF. The J gene is TRBJ2-1, the V gene TRBV15; no reliable D call. Per germline, CDR1 LNHNV and CDR2 YYDKDF (reference sequence). This CDR3 is built from 15 residues. V dropped 4 bases and J dropped 0 bases, with 10 bases sitting between them.

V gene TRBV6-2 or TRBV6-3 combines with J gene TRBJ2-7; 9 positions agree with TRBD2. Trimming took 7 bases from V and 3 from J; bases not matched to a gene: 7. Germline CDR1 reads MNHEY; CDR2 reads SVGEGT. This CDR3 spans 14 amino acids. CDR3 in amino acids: CASTGGLAHYEQYF. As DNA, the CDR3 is TGTGCCAGCACAGGGGGACTAGCCCACTACGAGCAGTACTTC.

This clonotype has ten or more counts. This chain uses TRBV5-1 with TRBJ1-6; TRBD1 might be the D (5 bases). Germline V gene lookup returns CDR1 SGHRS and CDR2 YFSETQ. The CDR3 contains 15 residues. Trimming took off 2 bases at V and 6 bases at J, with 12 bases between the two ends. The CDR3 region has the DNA TGCGCCAGCAGCTTCATACGGGACGCTAATTCACCCCTCCACTTT. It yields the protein CASSFIRDANSPLHF.

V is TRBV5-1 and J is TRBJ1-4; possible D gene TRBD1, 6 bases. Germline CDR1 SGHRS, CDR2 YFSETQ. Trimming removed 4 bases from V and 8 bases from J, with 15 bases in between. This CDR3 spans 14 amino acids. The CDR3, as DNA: TGCGCCAGCAGCGTATCAGGGGCGGGAGAAAAACTGTTTTTT. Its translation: CASSVSGAGEKLFF.

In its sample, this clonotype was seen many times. The CDR3 nucleotides are TGCAGCGTTGATCGGGGGGGTTTCTACAATGAGCAGTTCTTC. Translated, it gives CSVDRGGFYNEQFF. The chain employs TRBV29-1 and TRBJ2-1, with 8 positions matching TRBD2. CDR3 size: 14 residues. CDR1 is SQVTM and CDR2 is ANQGSEA in the germline V gene. Germline trimming cut 3 bases from V and 3 bases from J; bases unmatched to any gene: 4.

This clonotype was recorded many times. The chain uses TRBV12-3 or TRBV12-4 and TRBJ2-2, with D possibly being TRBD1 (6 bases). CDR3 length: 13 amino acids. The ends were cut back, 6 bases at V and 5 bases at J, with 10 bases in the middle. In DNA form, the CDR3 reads TGTGCCAGCAGGAATCAGGGGACCGGGGAGCTGTTTTTT. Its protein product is CASRNQGTGELFF.

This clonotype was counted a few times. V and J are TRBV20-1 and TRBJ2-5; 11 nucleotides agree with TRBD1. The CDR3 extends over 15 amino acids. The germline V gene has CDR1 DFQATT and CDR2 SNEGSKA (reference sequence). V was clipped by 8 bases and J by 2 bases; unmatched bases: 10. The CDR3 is CSPNTGTGGQETQYF. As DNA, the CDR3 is TGCAGTCCTAATACGGGGACAGGGGGGCAAGAGACCCAGTACTTC.

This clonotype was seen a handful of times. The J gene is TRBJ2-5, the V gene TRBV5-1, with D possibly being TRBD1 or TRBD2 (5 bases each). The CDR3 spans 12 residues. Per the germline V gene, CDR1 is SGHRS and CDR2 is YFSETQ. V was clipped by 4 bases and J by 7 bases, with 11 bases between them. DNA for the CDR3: TGCGCCAGCAGCGGGGACCCTGTGACCCAGTACTTC. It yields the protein CASSGDPVTQYF.

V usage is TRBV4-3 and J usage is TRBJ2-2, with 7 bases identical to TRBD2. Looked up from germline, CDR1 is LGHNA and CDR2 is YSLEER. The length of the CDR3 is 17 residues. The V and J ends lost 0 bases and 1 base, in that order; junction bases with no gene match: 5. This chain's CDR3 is CASSQDRGLMNTGELFF. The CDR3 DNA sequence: TGCGCCAGCAGCCAAGATCGGGGACTAATGAACACCGGGGAGCTGTTTTTT.

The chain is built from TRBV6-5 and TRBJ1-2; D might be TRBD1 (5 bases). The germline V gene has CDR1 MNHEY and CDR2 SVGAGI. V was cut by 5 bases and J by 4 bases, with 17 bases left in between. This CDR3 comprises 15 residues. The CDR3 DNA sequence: TGTGCCAGCAGTCTCGAAACTCAGGGAGGCTATGGCTACACCTTC. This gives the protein CASSLETQGGYGYTF.

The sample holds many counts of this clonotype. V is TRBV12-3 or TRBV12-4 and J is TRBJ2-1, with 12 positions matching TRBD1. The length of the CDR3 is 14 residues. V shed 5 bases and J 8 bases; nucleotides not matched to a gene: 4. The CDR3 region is CASSLGQGAHEQFF. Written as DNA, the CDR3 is TGTGCCAGCAGTCTGGGACAGGGGGCCCATGAGCAGTTCTTC.

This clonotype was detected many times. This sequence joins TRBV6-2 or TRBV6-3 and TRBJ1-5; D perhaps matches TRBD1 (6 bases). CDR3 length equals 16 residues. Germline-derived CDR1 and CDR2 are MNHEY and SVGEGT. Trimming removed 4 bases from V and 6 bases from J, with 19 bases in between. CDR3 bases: TGTGCCAGCAGTTTCGACAGGCCGATAAGCCCTCAGCCCCAGCATTTT. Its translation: CASSFDRPISPQPQHF.

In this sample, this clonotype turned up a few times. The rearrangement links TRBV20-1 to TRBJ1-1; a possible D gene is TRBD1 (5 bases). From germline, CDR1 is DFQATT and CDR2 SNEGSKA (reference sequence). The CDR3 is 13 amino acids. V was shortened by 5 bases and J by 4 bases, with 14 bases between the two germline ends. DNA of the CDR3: TGCAGTGCTTCCAGGGAGGTGCGCACTGAAGCTTTCTTT. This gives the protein CSASREVRTEAFF.

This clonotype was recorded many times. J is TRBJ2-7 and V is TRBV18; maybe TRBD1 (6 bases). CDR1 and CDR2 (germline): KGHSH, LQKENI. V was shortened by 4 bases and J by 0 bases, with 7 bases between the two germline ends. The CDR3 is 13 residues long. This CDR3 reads CASSQGVSYEQYF. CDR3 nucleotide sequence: TGTGCCAGCTCACAGGGGGTCTCCTACGAGCAGTACTTC.

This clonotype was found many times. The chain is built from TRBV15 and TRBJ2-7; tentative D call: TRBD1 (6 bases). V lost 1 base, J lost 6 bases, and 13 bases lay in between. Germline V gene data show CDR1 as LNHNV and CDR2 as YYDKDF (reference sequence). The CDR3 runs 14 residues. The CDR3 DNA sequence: TGTGCCACCAGCAGAGCACAGGGATTGGTCGAGCAGTACTTC. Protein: CATSRAQGLVEQYF.

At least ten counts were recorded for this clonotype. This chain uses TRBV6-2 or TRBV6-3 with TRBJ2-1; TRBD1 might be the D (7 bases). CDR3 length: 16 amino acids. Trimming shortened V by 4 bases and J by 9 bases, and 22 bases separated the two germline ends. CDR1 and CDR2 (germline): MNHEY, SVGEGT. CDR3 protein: CASSLEGQLILGEQFF. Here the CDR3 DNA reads TGTGCCAGCAGTTTGGAGGGACAGCTAATCCTCGGTGAGCAGTTCTTC.

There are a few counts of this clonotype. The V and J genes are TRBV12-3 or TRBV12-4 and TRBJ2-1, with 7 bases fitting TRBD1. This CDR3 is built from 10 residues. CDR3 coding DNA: TGTGCGCAGGGGGAGCTTGAGCAGTTCTTC. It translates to CAQGELEQFF.

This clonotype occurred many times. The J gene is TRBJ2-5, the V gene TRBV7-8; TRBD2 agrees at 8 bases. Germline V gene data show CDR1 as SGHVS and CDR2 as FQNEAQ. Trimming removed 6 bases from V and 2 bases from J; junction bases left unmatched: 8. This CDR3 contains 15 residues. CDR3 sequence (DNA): TGTGCCAGCAGACGACCGGGGGGGCCTCAAGAGACCCAGTACTTC. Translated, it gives CASRRPGGPQETQYF.

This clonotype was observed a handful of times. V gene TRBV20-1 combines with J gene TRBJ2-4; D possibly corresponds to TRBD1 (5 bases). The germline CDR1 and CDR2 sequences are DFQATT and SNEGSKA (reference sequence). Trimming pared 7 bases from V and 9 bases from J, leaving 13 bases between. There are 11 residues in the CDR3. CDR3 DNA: TGCAGTGTAGGGGCATTAGGCATTCAGTACTTC. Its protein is CSVGALGIQYF.

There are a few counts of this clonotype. The CDR3 region has the DNA TGTGCCTGGAGTGACCCAGTCGTCTCCTACAATGAGCAGTTCTTC. The encoded protein is CAWSDPVVSYNEQFF. This chain connects TRBV30 to TRBJ2-1; D is unclear. CDR1 GTSNPN and CDR2 SVGIG come from the germline V gene (reference sequence). V was pared by 1 base and J by 0 bases, with 10 bases between. The CDR3 has 15 amino acids.

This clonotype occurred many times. CDR3: CASSQDSSYEQYF. In DNA form, the CDR3 reads TGTGCCAGCAGCCAAGATTCCTCCTACGAGCAGTACTTC. The rearrangement joins TRBV3-1 to TRBJ2-7; D remains unclear. The germline V and J ends were trimmed by 0 bases and 0 bases, with 3 bases remaining between them. CDR1 and CDR2 (germline): LGHDT, YNNKEL (reference sequence). This CDR3 has 13 amino acids.

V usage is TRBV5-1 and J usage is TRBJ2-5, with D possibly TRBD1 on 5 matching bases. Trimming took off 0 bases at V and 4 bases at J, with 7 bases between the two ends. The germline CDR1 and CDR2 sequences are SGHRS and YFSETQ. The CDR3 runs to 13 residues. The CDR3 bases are TGCGCCAGCAGCTTGGACAGGCCAGAGACCCAGTACTTC. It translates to CASSLDRPETQYF.

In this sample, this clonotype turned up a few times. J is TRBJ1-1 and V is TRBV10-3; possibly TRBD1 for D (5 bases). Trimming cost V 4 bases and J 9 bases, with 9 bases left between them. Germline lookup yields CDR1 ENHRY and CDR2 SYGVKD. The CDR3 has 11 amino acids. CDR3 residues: CAISVSGKAFF. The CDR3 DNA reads TGTGCCATCAGTGTCTCAGGGAAAGCTTTCTTT.